This T cell receptor (beta chain) was observed in a study of T cells in Graves' hyperthyroidism and ophthalmopathy. The CDR3 is 14 amino acids. Trimming took 2 bases from V and 1 from J, leaving 8 bases between them. Germline V lookup: CDR1 SNHLY, CDR2 FYNNEI. With a duration under 2 months, the hyperthyroidism was newly diagnosed in patients aged 18 to 65. Orbital computed tomography and thyroid ultrasound, together with serum TRAb and thyroxine and clinical symptoms, were used for diagnoses. Amplification yielded TCR beta CDR3 regions, with RNA transcripts as the source. Using the HTBI primer set, a first-round RT-PCR was run on the TCR CDR3. TCRdb recomputed calls from the multiplex PCR reads with MiXCR, one row per CDR3 protein. The sample consists of under 400,000 distinct CDR3 sequences, under 25% of them appearing once.

The chain uses TRBV2 and TRBJ1-1, with D unresolved. The sample taken for sequencing was blood. This TCR was recovered from a woman in her forties or fifties with Graves' hyperthyroidism. This CDR3 is CASSELAANTEAFF. CDR3 in DNA: TGTGCCAGCAGTGAATTGGCAGCGAACACTGAAGCTTTCTTT.